This entry is about one T cell receptor (beta chain). No antigen is known for it. This record comes from a study of T cell responses to AZD1222 COVID-19 vaccine. The CDR3 consists of 16 residues. Trimming stripped 4 bases from V and 3 bases from J, with 17 bases between. Germline assignment: CDR1 SGHRS and CDR2 YFSETQ. The table came from immunoSEQ multiplex PCR; TCRdb's copy has only in-frame clones and leaves some out. The table lists 110,000 or so clones, roughly 91% of them singletons. Study results and caveats: The sample set comprised mostly white British donors with more females, and clonal diversity was possibly underestimated. Spike-specific TCR breadth rose after two AZD1222 doses, and depth rose as well. Targets within unmutated variant regions were reportedly found for nearly half of spike-specific TCRs.

The sequencing used peripheral blood, collected 28 days after the second AZD1222 dose. The chain carries TRBV5-1 and TRBJ1-5; maybe TRBD1 (6 bases). The receptor was isolated from an adult who received the AZD1222 COVID-19 vaccine. The CDR3 protein is CASSPRPTGVNQPQHF. The CDR3 DNA reads TGCGCCAGCAGCCCCCGACCGACAGGAGTCAATCAGCCCCAGCATTTT.